One sample yielded the 21 T cell receptor beta chains listed below, sequenced in a study of T cells in Graves' hyperthyroidism and ophthalmopathy. RNA transcripts yielded amplified TCR beta CDR3 regions. With the HTBI primer set, the TCR CDR3 went through a first round of RT-PCR. One entry per CDR3 protein, called by TCRdb with MiXCR from the multiplex PCR reads. The sample holds about 380,000 distinct CDR3 sequences, approximately 14% seen once. The material sequenced was blood. The receptors stem from a woman aged 25-40 years with Graves' ophthalmopathy.

Only a few counts were recorded for this clonotype. This chain joins TRBV6-1 and TRBJ2-1; 9 positions match TRBD1. This CDR3 has 15 residues. Germline V gene lookup returns CDR1 MNHNS and CDR2 SASEGT. J was trimmed by 4 bases and V by 5 bases; bases with no gene match: 6. In DNA, the CDR3 is TGTGCCAGCAGTCTCGGACAGGGGAAGTACAATGAGCAGTTCTTC. It specifies CASSLGQGKYNEQFF.

The chain links TRBV9 to TRBJ2-5, with D unclear. The CDR3 runs 14 residues. Trimming removed 3 bases from V and 5 bases from J, with 14 bases in between. Germline CDR1 SGDLS, CDR2 YYNGEE. DNA for the CDR3: TGTGCCAGCAGCGCAGGCGAGTCGATTGAGACCCAGTACTTC. This sequence encodes CASSAGESIETQYF.

This clonotype was detected many times. This chain connects TRBV20-1 to TRBJ1-1; D gene unclear. Per germline, CDR1 DFQATT and CDR2 SNEGSKA (reference sequence). This CDR3 has 12 amino acids. Between the trimmed V and J ends, which lost 4 bases and 1 base, there was a span of 7 bases. This chain's CDR3 is CSAKDGNTEAFF. The CDR3 nucleotides are TGCAGTGCTAAGGACGGGAACACTGAAGCTTTCTTT.

This clonotype was seen ten or more times. The chain carries TRBV28 and TRBJ1-5, with TRBD1 as a possible D gene (5 bases). CDR3 length equals 13 residues. Trimming removed 5 bases from V and 6 bases from J, with 11 bases in between. Germline CDR1 is MDHEN and CDR2 is SYDVKM. The CDR3 nucleotides are TGTGCCAGCAGTACCCCGGGGGGTCAGCCCCAGCATTTT. Its protein product is CASSTPGGQPQHF.

This clonotype was seen many times. J is TRBJ2-1 and V is TRBV7-8; unclear D gene. CDR3 length equals 14 residues. The V end was cut by 6 bases, the J end by 4 bases, with 13 bases between. Germline CDR1 and CDR2: SGHVS and FQNEAQ. Here the CDR3 reads CASSIPPKYNEQFF. The CDR3 nucleotides read TGTGCCAGCAGTATTCCCCCAAAATACAATGAGCAGTTCTTC.

This clonotype was counted at least ten times. This chain uses TRBV7-8 with TRBJ2-2; D is undetermined. Trimming took 2 bases from V and 1 from J, leaving 11 bases between them. Germline V gives CDR1 SGHVS, CDR2 FQNEAQ. This CDR3 has 16 amino acids. CDR3 coding DNA: TGTGCCAGCAGCTTATATAGAGGAAGGAACACCGGGGAGCTGTTTTTT. It specifies CASSLYRGRNTGELFF.

This clonotype was counted only a few times. The rearrangement uses TRBV30 and TRBJ1-1; 12 bases map to TRBD1. Germline V CDR1 and CDR2: GTSNPN, SVGIG (reference sequence). This CDR3 contains 13 residues. CDR3 loop: CAWDRGLGTEAFF. Here the CDR3 DNA reads TGTGCGTGGGACAGGGGGCTCGGCACTGAAGCTTTCTTT.

This sequence joins TRBV4-1 and TRBJ1-4; a weak D match, TRBD1 (5 bases). There are 17 residues in the CDR3. The germline V gene has CDR1 MGHRA and CDR2 YSYEKL. V lost 0 bases and J lost 8, with 19 bases in between. CDR3 DNA sequence: TGCGCCAGCAGCCAAGAAGGCTGGGGGGTTGGTCTAGAAAAACTGTTTTTT. This sequence encodes CASSQEGWGVGLEKLFF.

The CDR3 reads CASSLAYGGTRNEQETQYF. CDR3 bases: TGCGCCAGCAGCTTGGCTTACGGAGGGACACGAAACGAACAAGAGACCCAGTACTTC. The chain recombines TRBV5-1 with TRBJ2-5, with D perhaps TRBD1 or TRBD2 (6 bases each). The CDR3 has 19 residues. Deletions cut 0 bases from V and 2 bases from J, with 23 bases between. Germline V lookup: CDR1 SGHRS, CDR2 YFSETQ.

At least ten counts were recorded for this clonotype. V and J are TRBV20-1 and TRBJ1-2, with 8 bases identical to TRBD1. J gave up 4 bases and V 3 bases, and 7 bases lay outside the gene matches. The length of the CDR3 is 14 residues. The germline gives CDR1 DFQATT, CDR2 SNEGSKA (reference sequence). CDR3 nucleotide sequence: TGCAGTGCTAGCTCGACAGGGGTGGGCTATGGCTACACCTTC. It yields the protein CSASSTGVGYGYTF.

V gene TRBV29-1 combines with J gene TRBJ1-5, with 7 bases identical to TRBD1. Germline V lookup: CDR1 SQVTM, CDR2 ANQGSEA. J lost 7 bases, V lost 6 bases, and 9 bases had no gene match. CDR3 size: 13 residues. The CDR3, as DNA: TGCAGCGTATCGACAGGGTTGAGCCAGCCCCAGCATTTT. Its translation: CSVSTGLSQPQHF.

As regards this clonotype: No conserved phenylalanine or tryptophan is present at the end of the CDR3, so a read error is the likely explanation. V and J are TRBV3-1 and TRBJ1-1; the D gene is possibly TRBD1 (5 bases). V was clipped by 3 bases and J by 3 bases, with 11 bases between them. CDR3 length: 14 residues. The germline gives CDR1 LGHDT, CDR2 YNNKEL (reference sequence). CDR3 residues: CASSHITGDTEAFS. CDR3 coding DNA: TGTGCCAGCAGCCATATAACAGGAGACACTGAAGCTTTCTCT.

The chain has TRBV4-1 and TRBJ2-2; D call uncertain. Germline lookup yields CDR1 MGHRA and CDR2 YSYEKL. The CDR3 has 15 amino acids. Deletions cut 4 bases from V and 1 base from J, with 10 bases between. The CDR3 sequence is CASSPNKVNTGELFF. In DNA form, the CDR3 reads TGCGCCAGCAGCCCCAACAAGGTGAACACCGGGGAGCTGTTTTTT.

This clonotype was counted ten times or more. The chain carries TRBV24-1 and TRBJ2-1; tentative D call: TRBD2 (7 bases). V was cut by 7 bases and J by 7 bases, with 19 bases left in between. The CDR3 has 15 amino acids. Germline lookup yields CDR1 KGHDR and CDR2 SFDVKD. The CDR3 is CATSRRGGTGNEQFF. The CDR3 coding sequence is TGTGCCACCAGCCGAAGGGGGGGTACCGGGAATGAGCAGTTCTTC.

In this sample, this clonotype turned up many times. V usage is TRBV7-9 and J usage is TRBJ1-2; D remains ambiguous. The CDR3 loop spans 17 amino acids. The V gene's germline CDR1 is SEHNR and CDR2 FQNEAQ (reference sequence). Trimming removed 0 bases at V and 6 bases at J, with 20 bases between. Here the CDR3 DNA reads TGTGCCAGCAGCTTAGCGAGGTTGGGGAGACCCCGCGATGGCTACACCTTC. This sequence encodes CASSLARLGRPRDGYTF.

This clonotype was observed many times. The chain joins TRBV6-5 to TRBJ1-5; D call uncertain. Trimming pared 2 bases from V and 6 bases from J, leaving 11 bases between. The CDR3 sequence is 14 residues long. The germline gives CDR1 MNHEY, CDR2 SVGAGI. The CDR3 protein is CASSYRASGQPQHF. The DNA for the CDR3 is TGTGCCAGCAGTTACCGAGCCTCTGGTCAGCCCCAGCATTTT.

This clonotype occurred many times. The rearrangement uses TRBV6-1 and TRBJ1-1; 7 nucleotides line up with TRBD1. Germline lookup yields CDR1 MNHNS and CDR2 SASEGT. V shed 6 bases, J shed 5 bases, and the junction held 6 bases outside the gene matches. The CDR3 has 13 residues. CDR3 amino acids: CASSQGVTTEAFF. DNA of the CDR3: TGTGCCAGCAGCCAGGGGGTTACTACTGAAGCTTTCTTT.

This clonotype was counted many times. This chain links TRBV18 with TRBJ2-5; 10 bases fit TRBD1. The CDR3 runs 14 residues. Trimming cost V 3 bases and J 4 bases; bases outside gene matches: 2. Germline values: CDR1 KGHSH, CDR2 LQKENI. The CDR3 DNA reads TGTGCCAGCTCACCTCGGGACAGGGGAGAGACCCAGTACTTC. This translates into CASSPRDRGETQYF.

This clonotype was seen more than once but under ten times. CDR3 sequence (DNA): TGTGCCAGCAGTGCCACCGGGACTCACACCTTTCCCGCCTACGAGCAGTACTTC. This encodes CASSATGTHTFPAYEQYF. This chain uses TRBV2 with TRBJ2-7, with a weak D call TRBD2 (6 bases). V dropped 4 bases and J dropped 2 bases, with 24 bases sitting between them. Germline lookup yields CDR1 SNHLY and CDR2 FYNNEI. The CDR3 sequence is 18 residues long.

Ten or more counts support this clonotype. This chain links TRBV28 with TRBJ2-1; 14 nucleotides align to TRBD2. This CDR3 is 16 amino acids long. V trimming: 4 bases; J trimming: 3 bases; junction bases outside the gene matches: 2. Germline-derived CDR1 and CDR2 are MDHEN and SYDVKM. The CDR3 reads CASSSGLAGGYNEQFF. DNA for the CDR3: TGTGCCAGCAGTTCTGGACTAGCGGGGGGCTACAATGAGCAGTTCTTC.

This chain uses TRBV6-5 with TRBJ1-1; 7 bases map to TRBD1. CDR3 size: 14 residues. Trimming cost V 2 bases and J 6 bases; bases outside gene matches: 6. Germline CDR1 MNHEY, CDR2 SVGAGI. CDR3: CASSYVGQGAEAFF. CDR3 nucleotide sequence: TGTGCCAGCAGTTACGTGGGGCAGGGGGCTGAAGCTTTCTTT.